This TCR beta chain came from a study of CD4 T cells in relation to SARS-CoV-2 and coronaviruses. Whole-study context: After roughly ten days of antigen culture, PBMC TCR beta CDR3s were sequenced.

CDR3 length: 14 amino acids. The V gene's germline CDR1 is SGDLS and CDR2 YYNGEE. Trimming took off 0 bases at V and 0 bases at J, with 7 bases between the two ends. On this clone itself: What it recognizes is unknown.

Some clones are missing from TCRdb's copy, which holds only in-frame ones; the method was immunoSEQ multiplex PCR. Here the sample spans under 13,000 clones, about 79% being singletons. Unexposed donor CD4+ T cells date from about 2011-2018, before the COVID-19 pandemic. Isolation of CD4+ T cells took place after about 10 days in culture. Sequenced sample: CD4+ T cells from PBMCs, cultured in vitro. The sequence was obtained from a human donor in good health. This chain joins TRBV9 and TRBJ2-7, with D hard to call. The CDR3 sequence is CASSVEAVSYEQYF. The CDR3, as DNA: TGTGCCAGCAGCGTAGAGGCAGTCTCCTACGAGCAGTACTTC.